These 20 T cell receptor beta chains were all obtained from the same sample, sequenced in a study of blood T cells in healthy people across ages (dated by TCRdb to 2015 to 2017). Libraries were made using 5' RACE. The data were produced on an Illumina HiSeq 2500. A second PCR of about 7 to 12 cycles was run with a J-beta primer mix and a sample-barcoded 5' primer. The raw public reads went through TCRdb reprocessing: fastp at Q25, MiXCR clone calling, in-frame beta chains kept. When rows share a CDR3 protein, they turn into one entry using the most common DNA and genes. The sample data list more than 900,000 distinct CDR3 sequences, and 25% to 35% of these were observed just once. In total, the top ten clones hold about 9.4% of the sample. These sequences were also reported in another study, on T cells of mothers and their children.

The source material was blood. These receptors came from a woman aged 40 to 55 in good health.

As concerns this clonotype: This could be a read error, since a much larger clone is one nucleotide away. The rearrangement links TRBV9 to TRBJ2-2; 10 positions match TRBD2. Germline CDR1 and CDR2: SGDLS and YYNGEE. The CDR3 loop spans 17 amino acids. The DNA for the CDR3 is TGTACCAGCAGCGTTAGTAGCGGGGGGACTAACACCGGGGAGCTGTTTTTT. Its translation is CTSSVSSGGTNTGELFF.

J is TRBJ2-7 and V is TRBV4-2, with D tentatively TRBD2 (5 bases). The DNA end lines up better with TRBJ2-4; the J call may be wrong. Germline CDR1 LGHNA, CDR2 YNFKEQ. The CDR3 extends over 16 amino acids. In DNA, the CDR3 is TGTGCCAGCAGCTTAGCGTTATTGGGGAGCAAAAACATTCAGTACTTC. Residues: CASSLALLGSKNIQYF.

The CDR3 loop reads CSAPVVGRLTSYEQYF. The DNA of the CDR3 is TGCAGTGCGCCCGTGGTTGGCAGGCTGACTTCCTACGAGCAGTACTTC. V gene TRBV20-1 combines with J gene TRBJ2-7, with no clear D. CDR1 and CDR2 (germline): DFQATT, SNEGSKA (reference sequence). CDR3 length: 16 amino acids. The germline V and J ends were trimmed by 6 bases and 1 base, with 22 bases remaining between them.

This clonotype has a count of ten or more. DNA of the CDR3: TGTGCCAGCAGGCGACTAGGCGAGCAGTACTTC. Translating gives CASRRLGEQYF. The V call is TRBV6-6, the J call TRBJ2-7; D perhaps matches TRBD2 (6 bases). The CDR3 is 11 amino acids. Trimming took 6 bases from V and 6 from J, leaving 9 bases between them. Per the germline V gene, CDR1 is MNHNY and CDR2 is SVGAGI (reference sequence).

This clonotype was counted many times. The chain has TRBV5-1 and TRBJ2-5, with D possibly matching TRBD1 (5 bases). The CDR3 has 14 residues. Between the trimmed V and J ends, which lost 2 bases and 1 base, there was a span of 9 bases. The germline V gene encodes CDR1 SGHRS and CDR2 YFSETQ. The CDR3 loop reads CASSFGHRQETQYF. DNA of the CDR3: TGCGCCAGCAGCTTCGGACATCGCCAAGAGACCCAGTACTTC. Complete variable domain (other parts from reference TRBV5-1 and TRBJ2-5): KAGVTQTPRYLIKTRGQQVTLSCSPISGHRSVSWYQQTPGQGLQFLFEYFSETQRNKGNFPGRFSGRQFSNSRSEMNVSTLELGDSALYLCASSFGHRQETQYFGPGTRLLVL.

A note on this clonotype: The junction shows a germline mismatch at one end, possibly a read error. Here the CDR3 reads CAGSGTSPYNEQVF. For the CDR3, the DNA is TGTGCCGGCAGCGGGACTAGTCCCTACAATGAGCAGGTCTTC. The J gene is TRBJ2-1, the V gene TRBV28; 8 positions match TRBD2. This CDR3 region has 14 residues. Germline CDR1 is MDHEN and CDR2 is SYDVKM.

This clonotype was picked up many times. V usage is TRBV7-9 and J usage is TRBJ1-4, with a weak D call TRBD1 (6 bases). Trimming took off 5 bases at V and 4 bases at J, with 11 bases between the two ends. The germline gives CDR1 SEHNR, CDR2 FQNEAQ (reference sequence). This CDR3 comprises 14 residues. Written as DNA, the CDR3 is TGTGCCAGCAGCGACGGGACAAGTAATGAAAAACTGTTTTTT. Protein sequence: CASSDGTSNEKLFF. The variable domain in full, completed from reference TRBV7-9 and TRBJ1-4, reads DTGVSQNPRHKITKRGQNVTFRCDPISEHNRLYWYRQTLGQGPEFLTYFQNEAQLEKSRLLSDRFSAERPKGSFSTLEIQRTEQGDSAMYLCASSDGTSNEKLFFGSGTQLSVL.

V usage is TRBV6-1 and J usage is TRBJ2-3; the match to TRBD2 covers 13 bases. Germline V gene data show CDR1 as MNHNS and CDR2 as SASEGT. CDR3 length: 16 amino acids. J lost 2 bases, V lost 4 bases, and 3 bases had no gene match. The CDR3 protein is CASSGGTSGVTDTQYF. The CDR3 nucleotides are TGTGCCAGCAGTGGGGGGACTAGCGGGGTCACAGATACGCAGTATTTT.

The sample holds a few counts of this clonotype. The CDR3 is CASSSRAANYGYTF. CDR3 sequence (DNA): TGTGCCAGCAGCTCCAGGGCAGCTAACTATGGCTACACCTTC. The chain links TRBV7-2 to TRBJ1-2, with a tentative D call TRBD1 (5 bases). The CDR3 extends over 14 amino acids. Trimming shortened V by 4 bases and J by 0 bases, and 9 bases separated the two germline ends. CDR1 and CDR2 from the germline V gene are SGHTA and FQGNSA.

The table lists this clonotype with a few counts. The genes are TRBV12-3 or TRBV12-4 and TRBJ2-1; D call uncertain. V lost 3 bases and J 3 bases, leaving 12 bases between the germline ends. This CDR3 has 15 amino acids. The CDR3 sequence is CASSFSRLLYNEQFF. CDR3 sequence (DNA): TGTGCCAGCAGTTTCTCGCGACTTCTCTACAATGAGCAGTTCTTC.

The genes are TRBV4-1 and TRBJ1-2; possible D gene TRBD1, 5 bases. CDR1 is MGHRA, CDR2 YSYEKL, per germline. The V end was cut by 0 bases, the J end by 7 bases, with 18 bases between. CDR3 length: 16 amino acids. CDR3 residues: CASSQDIVGAGSGYTF. Here the CDR3 DNA reads TGCGCCAGCAGCCAAGATATCGTAGGGGCAGGGAGTGGCTACACCTTC.

The V gene is TRBV5-1, the J gene TRBJ2-3; D gene ambiguous. Germline V gene data show CDR1 as SGHRS and CDR2 as YFSETQ. V lost 0 bases and J 2 bases, leaving 16 bases between the germline ends. The CDR3 consists of 17 residues. This CDR3 reads CASSLGGWDDNTDTQYF. Here the CDR3 DNA reads TGCGCCAGCAGCTTGGGTGGATGGGATGATAACACAGATACGCAGTATTTT.

With respect to this clonotype: A read error may account for a junction end that differs from germline. The chain recombines TRBV3-1 with TRBJ2-1; D is unclear. Germline V gives CDR1 LGHDT, CDR2 YNNKEL (reference sequence). This CDR3 comprises 12 residues. Here the CDR3 reads CASSYRTHEQFF. CDR3 nucleotide sequence: TGTGCTAGCAGCTACCGGACCCATGAGCAGTTCTTC.

The chain couples TRBV7-2 to TRBJ1-4, with D hard to call. This CDR3 contains 13 residues. V lost 4 bases and J lost 8, with 11 bases in between. Germline V lookup: CDR1 SGHTA, CDR2 FQGNSA. CDR3 protein: CASSSESGEKLFF. In nucleotides, the CDR3 is TGTGCCAGCAGCTCCGAGAGTGGGGAAAAACTGTTTTTT.

This clonotype was detected many times. This rearrangement joins TRBV20-1 to TRBJ2-4; 7 bases fit TRBD1. V gave up 0 bases and J gave up 7 bases; unmatched junction bases: 9. The germline V gene has CDR1 DFQATT and CDR2 SNEGSKA (reference sequence). This CDR3 has 15 amino acids. The CDR3 region has the DNA TGCAGTGCTAGAGATCCCGTACAGGGGATCAACATTCAGTACTTC. Translating gives CSARDPVQGINIQYF.

This clonotype came up a few times. The chain carries TRBV12-3 or TRBV12-4 and TRBJ2-2; 8 bases are a match to TRBD2. J gave up 6 bases and V 6 bases, and 9 bases lay outside the gene matches. The length of the CDR3 is 15 residues. CDR3 region: CASSPFGGAAGELFF. CDR3 nucleotide sequence: TGTGCCAGCAGCCCTTTCGGGGGGGCCGCCGGGGAGCTGTTTTTT.

Turning to this clonotype: The junction departs from germline at one end; a sequencing error may be responsible. This chain joins TRBV12-3 or TRBV12-4 and TRBJ2-3; 7 positions agree with TRBD1. The CDR3 covers 16 residues. The CDR3 DNA reads as TGTGCCAGCAGACTCTCAGGGGGAGTGACTACAGATGCGCAGTATTTT. It translates to CASRLSGGVTTDAQYF.

This clonotype has a handful of counts. The chain employs TRBV4-1 and TRBJ2-3; D uncertain. The ends were cut back, 3 bases at V and 3 bases at J, with 13 bases in the middle. This CDR3 has 15 residues. Germline V gives CDR1 MGHRA, CDR2 YSYEKL. CDR3 coding DNA: TGCGCCAGCAGCCATTCGCCGGGTTTAACAGATACGCAGTATTTT. Protein product: CASSHSPGLTDTQYF.

The rearrangement joins TRBV12-3 or TRBV12-4 to TRBJ1-6; 8 bases line up with TRBD1. J was trimmed by 9 bases and V by 4 bases; bases with no gene match: 11. The length of the CDR3 is 16 residues. CDR3 DNA sequence: TGTGCCAGCAGTTCCGCGACAGGGGTTAGTATTTCACCCCTCCACTTT. Translation: CASSSATGVSISPLHF.

This clonotype has just a few counts. The chain couples TRBV20-1 to TRBJ1-1; no clear D gene. Trimming pared 6 bases from V and 1 base from J, leaving 9 bases between. Germline CDR1 and CDR2: DFQATT and SNEGSKA (reference sequence). This CDR3 is built from 12 residues. The CDR3 nucleotides are TGCAGTGCGGACCAGGAGAACACTGAAGCTTTCTTT. It is translated as CSADQENTEAFF.